These T cell receptor beta chains were read from a single sample in a study of OX40 agonist ivuxolimab in advanced cancers. Clones were sequenced by immunoSEQ multiplex PCR, and TCRdb holds only the in-frame ones, with some missing. The sample contains about 75,000 clones, approximately 84% of which appear only once. The material sequenced was CD4+ or CD8+ T cells sorted from blood, taken in a trial of the OX40 agonist ivuxolimab. The receptors were gathered from an adult with an advanced solid tumor such as melanoma, head and neck, liver or kidney cancer. Each CDR3 is given with its conserved first and last residue. A clone size is listed for some rows: how often the clone was seen (once, few, many), or a class if it is expanded.

V gene | clone size | CDR3 protein
TRBV18 | NA | CASSRALQGQTSSYEQYF
TRBV7-7 | NA | CASSSGTGGNTIYF
TRBV7-9 | once | CASSRDSYGYTF
TRBV6-5 | NA | CASTLPGASEAFF
TRBV29-1 | NA | CSVLNSGRFYNEQFF
TRBV7-9 | few | CASSLADRRTEAFF
TRBV5-1 | NA | CASSLGVGQGYEQFF
TRBV28 | NA | CASTLSTNEKLFF
TRBV6-5 | NA | CASSPQGNTGELFF
TRBV6-5 | NA | CASRTPGQGWNGYTF
TRBV5-1 | NA | CASTRGAEAGANVLTF
TRBV5-6 | NA | CASSFGMDLRAEAFF
TRBV9 | NA | CASSPGRGGNQETQYF
TRBV5-6 | NA | CASSLDKGPSEKLFF
TRBV19 | NA | CASSQARMTDTQYF
TRBV5-1 | NA | CASSLGQSYEQYF
TRBV4-1 | once | CASSQGLPGSAAATQYF
TRBV15 | NA | CATSRDLSQNTEAFF
TRBV18 | NA | CASSQYAGENTEAFF
TRBV19 | NA | CASSIEDRGNQPQHF
TRBV5-6 | NA | CASSPYRGPNTEAFF
TRBV2 | NA | CASRSGTGLNTEAFF
TRBV5-6 | NA | CASSLDYRENIQYF
TRBV7-6 | NA | CASSLGQNTEAFF
TRBV9 | once | CASSSEAGRGFF
TRBV19 | NA | CASSNPGQGFTEKLFF
TRBV19 | few | CASSMPRRRDQPQHF
TRBV5-5 | NA | CASRRLGETQYF
TRBV5-1 | NA | CASSPAGTSSYNEQFF
TRBV11-3 | NA | CASSLGREGPSTDTQYF
TRBV13 | NA | CASSFRASSYEQYF
TRBV4-2 | NA | CASSARTGRSGYTF
TRBV28 | NA | CASSFPGGSYEQYF
TRBV10-1 | NA | CASSERMTSGSSTQYF
TRBV29-1 | few | CSVGLAGSPSYNEQFF
TRBV5-4 | few | CASSPLAGGDGYTF
TRBV11-2 | NA | CASSLQSGYNEQFF
TRBV14 | NA | CASSQVAIPFYNEQFF
TRBV6-6 | NA | CASSLLLSSYNEQFF
TRBV2 | few | CASRPYDRRTGGNQPQHF
TRBV6-5 | NA | CASTPGYHSNQPQHF
TRBV5-4 | NA | CASSLPSGNEQYF